This T cell receptor beta chain was captured by sequencing in a study of EBV T-cell therapy then PD-1 blockade in nasopharyngeal carcinoma. Details on this clone: The antigen remains undetermined.

Profiling relied on immunoSEQ multiplex PCR, and the TCRdb table lists in-frame clones only, not all of them. The repertoire holds 15,000 to 20,000 clones, with around four fifths as singletons. CDR1 and CDR2 (germline): SNHLY, FYNNEI. Trimming pared 7 bases from V and 10 bases from J, leaving 9 bases between. The CDR3 is made up of 10 amino acids. Specified treatment: AdE1-LMPpoly-expanded autologous EBV-specific T-cell therapy followed by anti-PD-1 nivolumab. Specimen: CD8+ T cells from blood, collected at day 0 from a patient whose treatment included autologous EBV-specific T cells and nivolumab. The TCR was taken from a man in his forties or fifties with nasopharyngeal carcinoma. The chain is built from TRBV2 and TRBJ2-3; D is possibly TRBD1 (5 bases). The DNA of the CDR3 is TGTGCCAGCACCGTCAGGGCGCAGTATTTT. Translation: CASTVRAQYF.